This record looks at one T cell receptor (beta chain) sequence and its context. This sample was included in a study of blood T cell repertoires in COVID-19. Study-level background: Specimens from acute and convalescent COVID-19 originated in the United States, Italy and Spain. The analysed material was cDNA or gDNA that came from T cells, B-cell-depleted T cells, or PBMCs.

The protocol was immunoSEQ multiplex PCR, while the TCRdb copy is restricted to in-frame clones and leaves out a portion. The sample lists more than 95,000 clones, 86% occurring once. The sample taken for sequencing was peripheral blood. The clonotype was recovered from a man between 65 and 80 years old who had recovered from COVID-19.

The CDR3 bases are TGTGCCCCCTCCGGGACTAGCGGAGGGTACGAGCAGTACTTC. Residues: CAPSGTSGGYEQYF. This chain links TRBV24-1 with TRBJ2-7; 11 positions match TRBD2. The CDR3 contains 14 residues. The germline gives CDR1 KGHDR, CDR2 SFDVKD. V lost 12 bases and J lost 4; bases outside the gene matches: 10.